The rows below give T cell receptor beta chains drawn from one sample of a study of OX40 agonist ivuxolimab in advanced cancers. The repertoire was sequenced with immunoSEQ multiplex PCR; TCRdb's copy has only in-frame clones and lacks some. The table has 69,000 or so clones, 80% to 90% seen once. Sequenced here: CD4+ or CD8+ T cells sorted from blood, sampled in a trial of the OX40 agonist ivuxolimab. These TCRs come from an adult with an advanced solid tumor such as melanoma, head and neck, liver or kidney cancer. Both conserved end residues are part of each CDR3. The D gene is left open where the match is weak. Only some rows state a clone size, as once, few, many or a class for expanded clones.

TRBV29-1	TRBJ1-6	NA	once	CSVELGSNSPLHF	TGCAGCGTTGAACTGGGTAGTAATTCACCCCTCCACTTT
TRBV7-9	TRBJ2-5	NA	NA	CASSTTLQETQYF	TGTGCCAGCAGCACGACACTCCAAGAGACCCAGTACTTC
TRBV5-5	TRBJ1-1	NA	NA	CASSSGVGRPEAFF	TGTGCCAGCAGCTCTGGGGTGGGACGTCCTGAAGCTTTCTTT
TRBV13	TRBJ1-3	NA	once	CASSSGRDSGNTIYF	TGTGCCAGCAGCTCGGGACGGGACTCTGGAAACACCATATATTTT
TRBV7-2	TRBJ2-1	NA	few	CASSPAQALGYNEQFF	TGTGCCAGCAGCCCCGCACAGGCACTGGGGTACAATGAGCAGTTCTTC
TRBV4-2	TRBJ2-7	NA	NA	CASSHQTASNPSYEQYF	TGTGCCAGCAGCCACCAGACAGCATCCAACCCTTCCTACGAGCAGTACTTC
TRBV29-1	TRBJ2-4	NA	few	CSATKHRTGRDIQYF	TGCAGCGCAACAAAACATAGGACAGGGAGGGACATTCAGTACTTC
TRBV5-8	TRBJ2-7	TRBD2	medium-sized	CASSHPRRLAGYEQYF	TGTGCCAGCAGCCACCCCCGCCGACTAGCGGGATACGAGCAGTACTTC
TRBV2	TRBJ1-5	TRBD1	NA	CASSEPGTGDDQPQHF	TGTGCCAGCAGTGAACCCGGGACAGGGGACGATCAGCCCCAGCATTTT
TRBV6-6	TRBJ2-7	TRBD1	NA	CASSVGQGSEQYF	TGTGCCAGCAGTGTCGGACAGGGTTCCGAGCAGTACTTC
TRBV9	TRBJ1-1	NA	NA	CASSAYSDSEAFF	TGTGCCAGCAGCGCGTACAGTGACAGTGAAGCTTTCTTT
TRBV7-9	TRBJ2-2	NA	once	CASSRGGQNTGELFF	TGTGCCAGCAGCCGCGGGGGCCAGAACACCGGGGAGCTGTTTTTT